The rows below give T cell receptor beta chains drawn from one sample of a study of shared clonotypes between healthy human individuals. Assay used: immunoSEQ multiplex PCR; TCRdb lists only in-frame clones, some missing. In the table there are roughly 1,500,000 clones, 95% to 99% of which are singletons. Sequencing was performed on naive CD4+ T cells sorted from blood. The receptor set was obtained from a man under 40 in good health. Both conserved end residues are part of each CDR3. The order of the fields is V gene, D gene, clone size, J gene, CDR3 DNA, CDR3 protein. D genes are given only for firm matches. The size entry is marked missing in some rows and otherwise reads once, few, many or a size class.

v_call: TRBV28
d_call: TRBD2
clone_size: NA
j_call: TRBJ2-2
cdr3_nt: TGTGCCAGCAAACTCGGGGGGAGGTCCACCGGGGAGCTGTTTTTT
cdr3_aa: CASKLGGRSTGELFF

v_call: TRBV5-1
d_call: TRBD1
clone_size: NA
j_call: TRBJ1-4
cdr3_nt: TGCGCCAGCAGCACCCGACAGGGGGCAACTAATGAAAAACTGTTTTTT
cdr3_aa: CASSTRQGATNEKLFF

v_call: TRBV10-1
d_call: NA
clone_size: NA
j_call: TRBJ1-3
cdr3_nt: TGCGCCAGCAGTGTCTCTTGGGGAAACACCATATATTTT
cdr3_aa: CASSVSWGNTIYF

v_call: TRBV18
d_call: TRBD1
clone_size: NA
j_call: TRBJ1-2
cdr3_nt: TGTGCCAGCTCACCACCGAAGACAGGGGGGAACTATGGCTACACCTTC
cdr3_aa: CASSPPKTGGNYGYTF

v_call: TRBV19
d_call: NA
clone_size: once
j_call: TRBJ1-1
cdr3_nt: TGTGCCAGTAGTGACCAGCCCGTACTCATGAACACTGAAGCTTTCTTT
cdr3_aa: CASSDQPVLMNTEAFF

v_call: TRBV18
d_call: TRBD1
clone_size: NA
j_call: TRBJ2-1
cdr3_nt: TGTGCCAGCTCACCACTCAAACAGGGGATGGGAAACAATGAGCAGTTCTTC
cdr3_aa: CASSPLKQGMGNNEQFF

v_call: TRBV6-5
d_call: NA
clone_size: NA
j_call: TRBJ1-5
cdr3_nt: TGTGCCAGCAGTTACGGAGGGGATAGCAATCAGCCCCAGCATTTT
cdr3_aa: CASSYGGDSNQPQHF

v_call: TRBV5-1
d_call: TRBD2
clone_size: NA
j_call: TRBJ2-5
cdr3_nt: TGCGCCAGCAGCATAGGGAGGGGACAAGAGACCCAGTACTTC
cdr3_aa: CASSIGRGQETQYF

v_call: TRBV2
d_call: TRBD2
clone_size: NA
j_call: TRBJ2-5
cdr3_nt: TGTGCCAGCAGTGAAGGTCTGGGACTAGCGGGAGTATCAGAGACCCAGTACTTC
cdr3_aa: CASSEGLGLAGVSETQYF

v_call: TRBV19
d_call: TRBD1
clone_size: NA
j_call: TRBJ2-1
cdr3_nt: TGTGCCAGCCAAGCGATAGGGTTCAGGGGGCCTTACAATGAGCAGTTCTTC
cdr3_aa: CASQAIGFRGPYNEQFF

v_call: TRBV19
d_call: NA
clone_size: NA
j_call: TRBJ2-2
cdr3_nt: TGTGCCAGTAGTAGGTTCACCGGGGAGCTGTTTTTT
cdr3_aa: CASSRFTGELFF

v_call: TRBV28
d_call: TRBD1
clone_size: NA
j_call: TRBJ1-5
cdr3_nt: TGTGCCAGCAGTCAGGGGGGCGGGAGCTTAGGGCCCCAGCATTTT
cdr3_aa: CASSQGGGSLGPQHF

v_call: TRBV7-6
d_call: NA
clone_size: NA
j_call: TRBJ2-2
cdr3_nt: TGTGCCAGCAGCTTACGGCGGAGCACCGGGGAGCTGTTTTTT
cdr3_aa: CASSLRRSTGELFF

v_call: TRBV13
d_call: NA
clone_size: NA
j_call: TRBJ2-1
cdr3_nt: TGTGCCAGCAGCTTGGTACCAACGGGTAATGAGCAGTTCTTC
cdr3_aa: CASSLVPTGNEQFF

v_call: TRBV7-9
d_call: TRBD2
clone_size: NA
j_call: TRBJ2-3
cdr3_nt: TGTGCCAGCAGCTATGGGACTAGCGGGAGCATAGGCACAGATACGCAGTATTTT
cdr3_aa: CASSYGTSGSIGTDTQYF

v_call: TRBV7-3
d_call: NA
clone_size: NA
j_call: TRBJ2-1
cdr3_nt: TGTGCCAGCAGCTTCAGGGGGGGGACTACTAGCAATGAGCAGTTCTTC
cdr3_aa: CASSFRGGTTSNEQFF

v_call: TRBV4-1
d_call: NA
clone_size: NA
j_call: TRBJ2-6
cdr3_nt: TGCGCCAGCAGCCACCCCAGGGCAGGTGGGGCCAACGTCCTGACTTTC
cdr3_aa: CASSHPRAGGANVLTF